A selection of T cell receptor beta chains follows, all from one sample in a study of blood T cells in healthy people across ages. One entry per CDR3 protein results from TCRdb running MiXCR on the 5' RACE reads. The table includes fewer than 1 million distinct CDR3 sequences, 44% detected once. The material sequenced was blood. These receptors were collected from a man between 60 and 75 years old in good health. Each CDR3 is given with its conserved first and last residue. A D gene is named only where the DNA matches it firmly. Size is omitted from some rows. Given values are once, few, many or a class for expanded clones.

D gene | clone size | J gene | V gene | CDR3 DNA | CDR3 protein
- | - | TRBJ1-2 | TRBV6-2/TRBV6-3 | TGTGCCAGCAGTTACTCCCCCGAAGAATTTGACTATGGCTACACCTTC | CASSYSPEEFDYGYTF
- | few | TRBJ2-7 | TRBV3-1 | TGTGCCAGCGGCAGGGGTCTCCTCGACGAGCAGTACTTC | CASGRGLLDEQYF
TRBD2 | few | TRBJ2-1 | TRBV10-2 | TGCGCCAGCAGTTCTAGCGGTGGTATGGGCAATGAGCAGTTCTTC | CASSSSGGMGNEQFF
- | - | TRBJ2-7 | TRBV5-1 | TGCGTCAGCAGCTTGGCCGGGGCCAGCTCCTACGAGCAGTACTTC | CVSSLAGASSYEQYF
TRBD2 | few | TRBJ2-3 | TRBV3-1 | TGTGCCAGCAGCCAGGCTAGCGGGGGGGATACGCAGTATTTT | CASSQASGGDTQYF
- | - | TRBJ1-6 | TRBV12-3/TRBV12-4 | TGTGCCAGCAGTGTCAAGAGTATTTCACCCCTCCACTTT | CASSVKSISPLHF
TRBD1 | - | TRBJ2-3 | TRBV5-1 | TGCGCCAGCAGTTATTCCGGGACAGGGGGAACGGATACGCAGTATTTT | CASSYSGTGGTDTQYF
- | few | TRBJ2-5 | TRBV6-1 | TGTGCCAGCAGTGGAGGAGGAGTGGGGACCCAGTACTTC | CASSGGGVGTQYF
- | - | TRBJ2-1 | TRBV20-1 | TGCAGTGCTAGATTGGACGATGAGCAGTTCTTC | CSARLDDEQFF
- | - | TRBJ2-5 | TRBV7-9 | TGTGCCAGCAGCTTATTCTGGCTACGGGAGACCCAGTACTTC | CASSLFWLRETQYF
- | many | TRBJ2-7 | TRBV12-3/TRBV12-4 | TGTGCCAGCAGTTTGGCAGGGCCCTACGAGCAGTACTTC | CASSLAGPYEQYF
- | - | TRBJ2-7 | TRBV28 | TGTGCCAGCACATCAAGGGACTACGAGCAGTACTTC | CASTSRDYEQYF
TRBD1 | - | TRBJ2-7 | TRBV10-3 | TGTGCCATCAGCTTAGATTCCGGGACAGGGGCCTACGAGCAGTACTTC | CAISLDSGTGAYEQYF
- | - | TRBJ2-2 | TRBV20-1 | TGCAGTGCTAGAGATCGGGGAGCCGGGGAGCTGTTTTTT | CSARDRGAGELFF
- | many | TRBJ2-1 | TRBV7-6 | TGTGCCAGCAGCCCTATAACTTCCTACAATGAGCAGTTCTTC | CASSPITSYNEQFF
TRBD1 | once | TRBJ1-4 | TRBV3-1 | TGTGCCAGCAGCCCGAGACAGGGCGTTCAAAAACTGTTTTTT | CASSPRQGVQKLFF
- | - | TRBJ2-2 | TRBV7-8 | TGTGCCAGCAGGTCCTGGGGTTTGGACACCGGGGAGCTGTTTTTT | CASRSWGLDTGELFF
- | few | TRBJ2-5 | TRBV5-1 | TGCGCCAGCAGCGCCTACTCGGGACAACAAGAGACCCAGTACTTC | CASSAYSGQQETQYF
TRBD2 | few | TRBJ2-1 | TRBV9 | TGTGCCAGCAGCGTAGGACTAGCGGGGGGGCCTTATGAGCAGTTCTTC | CASSVGLAGGPYEQFF
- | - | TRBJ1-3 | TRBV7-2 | TGTGCCAGCAGCTTAACGTACACAGGGGGAAACACCATATATTTT | CASSLTYTGGNTIYF
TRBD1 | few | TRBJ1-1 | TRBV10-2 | TGCGCCAGCAGCGCGGGACAGGTCGCTGAAGCTTTCTTT | CASSAGQVAEAFF
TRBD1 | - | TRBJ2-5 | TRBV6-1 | TGTGCCAGCAGACCTATAGGACAGGGGCCACAAGAGACCCAGTACTTC | CASRPIGQGPQETQYF
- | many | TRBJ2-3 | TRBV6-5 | TGTGCCAGCAGTTACAGGGATACGCAGTATTTT | CASSYRDTQYF
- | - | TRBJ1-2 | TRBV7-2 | TGTGCCAGCAGCGGCGCGGACTATGGCTACACCTTC | CASSGADYGYTF
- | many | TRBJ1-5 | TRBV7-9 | TGTGCCAGCAGCTTAGATGAGAATCAGCCCCAGCATTTT | CASSLDENQPQHF
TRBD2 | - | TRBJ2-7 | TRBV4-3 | TGCACCAGCAGCCAAGACTTGCGGGGGGTCAATGAGCAGTACTTC | CTSSQDLRGVNEQYF
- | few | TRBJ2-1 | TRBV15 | TGTGCCACCAGCAGAGATCCTTCCTACAATGAGCAGTTCTTC | CATSRDPSYNEQFF
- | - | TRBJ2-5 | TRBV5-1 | TGCGCCAGCAGCTTCATACCTCGGCAAGAGACCCAGTACTTC | CASSFIPRQETQYF
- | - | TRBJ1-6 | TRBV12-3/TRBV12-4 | TGTGCCAGCAGCCGGTCGAGTTCTTCACCCCTCCACTTT | CASSRSSSSPLHF
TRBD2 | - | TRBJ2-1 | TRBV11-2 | TGTGCCAGCAGCCAAAGCAGCGGGGGGTACAATGAGCAGTTCTTC | CASSQSSGGYNEQFF
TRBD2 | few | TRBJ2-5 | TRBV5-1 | TGCGCCAGCAGTGATACTAGCGGCCAAGAGACCCAGTACTTC | CASSDTSGQETQYF
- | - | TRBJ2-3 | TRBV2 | TGTGCCTCCCGCAGGGGGGAGACAGATACGCAGTATTTT | CASRRGETDTQYF
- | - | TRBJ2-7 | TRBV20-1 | TGCAGTGCTAGAGATGGCCAAAGAGGCTCCTACGAGCAGTACTTC | CSARDGQRGSYEQYF
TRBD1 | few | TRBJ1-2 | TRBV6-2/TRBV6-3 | TGTGCCAGCAGTTACGACCCCGGACAGGGCGTTAACTATGGCTACACCTTC | CASSYDPGQGVNYGYTF
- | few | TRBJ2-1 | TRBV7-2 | TGTGCCAGCAGCTTAGAGGGGGGGGGCGCCTACAATGAGCAGTTCTTC | CASSLEGGGAYNEQFF
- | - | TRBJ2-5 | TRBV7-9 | TGTGCCAGCAGCATACGGCAAACAGACCGGTTGGTGGAGACCCAGTACTTC | CASSIRQTDRLVETQYF
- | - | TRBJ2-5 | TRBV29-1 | TGCGGCGTTCTTGGGGGGGAGACCCAGTACTTC | CGVLGGETQYF
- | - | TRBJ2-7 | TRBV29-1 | TGCAGTGGATGGGCCAGCTACAATGAGCAGTACTTC | CSGWASYNEQYF
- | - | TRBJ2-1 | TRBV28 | TGTGCCAGCTTAAGGCGGCCGGAGACCAATGAGCAGTTCTTC | CASLRRPETNEQFF
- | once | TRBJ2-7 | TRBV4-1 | TGCGCCAGCAGCCAAGAACGAAGGGGGGGATACAATGAGCAGTACTTC | CASSQERRGGYNEQYF
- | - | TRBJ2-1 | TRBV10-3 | TGTGCCATCAGTGAGGCGAGACAGGTGAAAAAGCAGTTCTTC | CAISEARQVKKQFF
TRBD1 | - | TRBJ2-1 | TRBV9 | TGTGCCAGCAGCAGCATCCGCGCCGGGACAGGGTACAATGAGCAGTTCTTC | CASSSIRAGTGYNEQFF
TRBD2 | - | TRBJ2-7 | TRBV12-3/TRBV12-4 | TGTGCCAGCAGTCCCGGGACTAGCGGTAACTCCTACAATGAGCAGTACTTC | CASSPGTSGNSYNEQYF
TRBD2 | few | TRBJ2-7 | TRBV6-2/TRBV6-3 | TGTGCCAGCAGCGGCGGACTAGCGGCCTACGAGCAGTACTTC | CASSGGLAAYEQYF
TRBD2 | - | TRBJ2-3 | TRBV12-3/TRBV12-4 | TGTGCCAGCAGTTGCGGGGGAGGAGCAGATGTGCAGTATTTT | CASSCGGGADVQYF
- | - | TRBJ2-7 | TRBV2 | TGTGCCAGCGGGAAGGACATCTACGAGCAGTACTTC | CASGKDIYEQYF
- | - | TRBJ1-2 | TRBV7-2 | TGTGCCAGCAGCTTAGGGTCCAGGGAAGCTAACTATGGCTACACCTTC | CASSLGSREANYGYTF
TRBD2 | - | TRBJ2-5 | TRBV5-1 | TGCGCCAGCAGCCAGGGACTAGCGGGAACGGCGGCCCAGTACTTC | CASSQGLAGTAAQYF